This passage covers 19 T cell receptor beta chains from one sample sequenced in a study of control samples from healthy donors and cancer patients. Produced via immunoSEQ multiplex PCR; TCRdb's table is partial and in-frame only. The top ten hold 7.8% of the sample, which has roughly 120,000 clones, approximately 93% seen once. The sequenced sample was blood. The receptors stem from a young woman in good health.

This chain uses TRBV21-1 with TRBJ1-6; the DNA was not compared with TRBD1, the D call given in the table. TRBV21-1 is listed as a pseudogene. The CDR3 is 15 amino acids. CDR3 region: CASRTGGSYNSPLHF. The CDR3 coding sequence is TGTGCCAGCAGGACAGGGGGCTCCTATAATTCACCCCTCCACTTT.

The CDR3 protein is CASSLAGTSQETQYF. The CDR3 DNA follows: TGCGCCAGCAGCTTGGCAGGGACTAGCCAAGAGACCCAGTACTTC. The V call is TRBV5-1, the J call TRBJ2-5; 8 nucleotides match TRBD2. The CDR3 loop spans 15 amino acids. J was trimmed by 1 base and V by 0 bases; bases with no gene match: 2. The germline gives CDR1 SGHRS, CDR2 YFSETQ.

This clone is a singleton in its sample. The chain recombines TRBV19 with TRBJ2-3, with D unresolved. V lost 1 base to trimming and J lost 2 bases, with 4 bases between them. Germline V gives CDR1 LNHDA, CDR2 SQIVND (reference sequence). This CDR3 contains 13 residues. CDR3 DNA sequence: TGTGCCAGTAGTATAGGGGACACAGATACGCAGTATTTT. Its translation is CASSIGDTDTQYF.

The J gene is TRBJ2-5, the V gene TRBV5-5; TRBD1 aligns across 12 bases. Germline V gives CDR1 SGHKS, CDR2 YYEKEE (reference sequence). Trimming at V came to 0 bases and at J to 6 bases, leaving 6 bases not matched to a gene. This CDR3 is 16 amino acids long. The CDR3 bases are TGTGCCAGCAGCTTGGAGGGGACAGGGGGCGGAAAGACCCAGTACTTC. Translation gives CASSLEGTGGGKTQYF.

The V call is TRBV24-1, the J call TRBJ2-2, with 7 bases identical to TRBD1. Trimming cost V 4 bases and J 0 bases; bases outside gene matches: 4. The CDR3 spans 16 residues. Looked up from germline, CDR1 is KGHDR and CDR2 is SFDVKD. The CDR3 is CATSDRGIPNTGELFF. The CDR3 DNA sequence: TGTGCCACCAGTGACAGGGGGATCCCGAACACCGGGGAGCTGTTTTTT.

V gene TRBV7-2 combines with J gene TRBJ2-3, with TRBD2 as a possible D gene (5 bases). Germline V gene lookup returns CDR1 SGHTA and CDR2 FQGNSA. The CDR3 length is 13 residues. V was cut by 3 bases and J by 1 base, with 5 bases left in between. DNA for the CDR3: TGTGCCAGCAGCTTCGGGGGCACAGATACGCAGTATTTT. Its translation is CASSFGGTDTQYF.

This clone has just one count. The CDR3 region is CASSSLNQETQYF. As DNA, the CDR3 is TGTGCCAGCAGCTCCCTGAATCAAGAGACCCAGTACTTC. The V call is TRBV7-6, the J call TRBJ2-5; no definite D call. CDR3 length equals 13 residues. V was clipped by 4 bases and J by 2 bases, with 8 bases between them. CDR1 is SGHVS and CDR2 is FNYEAQ in the germline V gene. Full variable domain (remainder filled in from reference TRBV7-6 and TRBJ2-5): GAGVSQSPRYKVTKRGQDVALRCDPISGHVSLYWYRQALGQGPEFLTYFNYEAQQDKSGLPNDRFSAERPEGSISTLTIQRTEQRDSAMYRCASSSLNQETQYFGPGTRLLVL.

The chain recombines TRBV12-3 or TRBV12-4 with TRBJ1-1, with TRBD1 matching 7 bases. The CDR3 sequence is 13 residues long. V gave up 4 bases and J gave up 4 bases; unmatched junction bases: 3. For the CDR3, the DNA is TGTGCCAGCAGTTACAGGGGAACCACTGAAGCTTTCTTT. Translating gives CASSYRGTTEAFF.

The J gene is TRBJ2-2, the V gene TRBV13; D gene ambiguous. V was cut by 1 base and J by 7 bases, with 7 bases left in between. This CDR3 region has 13 residues. Looked up from germline, CDR1 is PRHDT and CDR2 is FYEKMQ (reference sequence). The CDR3 protein is CASSLDGVGELFF. The CDR3 DNA is TGTGCCAGCAGCTTAGATGGGGTCGGGGAGCTGTTTTTT.

The chain links TRBV28 to TRBJ1-4, with D unclear. Germline V gene lookup returns CDR1 MDHEN and CDR2 SYDVKM. V shed 3 bases and J shed 5 bases, with 1 base lying between them. This CDR3 is 11 amino acids long. The CDR3 is CASSFNEKLFF. DNA for the CDR3: TGTGCCAGCAGTTTCAATGAAAAACTGTTTTTT. The full variable domain, completed using reference TRBV28 and TRBJ1-4, is DVKVTQSSRYLVKRTGEKVFLECVQDMDHENMFWYRQDPGLGLRLIYFSYDVKMKEKGDIPEGYSVSREKKERFSLILESASTNQTSMYLCASSFNEKLFFGSGTQLSVL.

The chain employs TRBV4-3 and TRBJ2-5; the match to TRBD2 covers 8 bases. There are 16 residues in the CDR3. Germline V gene data show CDR1 as LGHNA and CDR2 as YSLEER. V lost 0 bases, J lost 6 bases, and 9 bases stayed unmatched. For the CDR3, the DNA is TGCGCCAGCAGCCAAGATTTAAGCGGGGGATTCCAGACCCAGTACTTC. This encodes CASSQDLSGGFQTQYF.

A remark on this clone: This specimen includes other DNA sequences encoding the same CDR3. The chain joins TRBV3-1 (or the pseudogene TRBV3-2) to TRBJ1-2, with TRBD1 matching over 8 bases. The germline V gene encodes CDR1 LGHDT and CDR2 YNNKEL (reference sequence). V gave up 2 bases and J gave up 8 bases; unmatched junction bases: 7. This CDR3 has 14 residues. Written as DNA, the CDR3 is TGTGCCAGCAGCCAACTTACAGGGGGTCGGGGCTACACCTTC. It encodes CASSQLTGGRGYTF.

The rearrangement links TRBV7-9 to TRBJ2-2, with D possibly being TRBD2 (6 bases). V dropped 0 bases and J dropped 3 bases, with 8 bases sitting between them. The CDR3 is 15 residues long. Germline values: CDR1 SEHNR, CDR2 FQNEAQ (reference sequence). CDR3 in amino acids: CASSLAKRDTGELFF. DNA of the CDR3: TGTGCCAGCAGCTTAGCGAAGCGGGACACCGGGGAGCTGTTTTTT.

V gene TRBV19 combines with J gene TRBJ1-1; D not certain. Germline V gene sequence: CDR1 LNHDA, CDR2 SQIVND (reference sequence). Trimming stripped 4 bases from V and 1 base from J, with 7 bases between. This CDR3 contains 13 residues. The CDR3 loop reads CASSRSQNTEAFF. CDR3 sequence (DNA): TGTGCCAGTAGTAGATCACAGAACACTGAAGCTTTCTTT.

This sequence joins TRBV18 and TRBJ2-3; 7 nucleotides agree with TRBD1. The CDR3 has 15 residues. Germline CDR1 and CDR2: KGHSH and LQKENI. V lost 7 bases to trimming and J lost 2 bases; unmatched junction nucleotides: 9. The CDR3, as DNA: TGTGCCAGCTACGCGACAGGGAGATCCACAGATACGCAGTATTTT. It codes for CASYATGRSTDTQYF.

The V and J genes are TRBV24-1 and TRBJ2-2; 9 bases are shared with TRBD2. In germline, CDR1 is KGHDR, CDR2 SFDVKD. V shed 10 bases, J shed 1 base, and the junction held 3 bases outside the gene matches. This CDR3 is 14 amino acids long. The CDR3 region has the DNA TGTGCCACTGCGACTAGCGGGAACACCGGGGAGCTGTTTTTT. Translating it yields CATATSGNTGELFF.

The chain links TRBV6-6 to TRBJ1-3; D unclear. V lost 5 bases, J lost 2 bases, and 10 bases lay in between. CDR3 length equals 14 residues. The germline CDR1 and CDR2 sequences are MNHNY and SVGAGI (reference sequence). The CDR3 is CASSPGPTGNTIYF. The CDR3 nucleotides read TGTGCCAGCAGTCCCGGGCCAACTGGAAACACCATATATTTT.

This rearrangement joins TRBV28 to TRBJ2-5; 9 nucleotides agree with TRBD1. The CDR3 consists of 17 residues. V was pared by 4 bases and J by 9 bases, with 18 bases of the junction left unmatched. The germline V gene encodes CDR1 MDHEN and CDR2 SYDVKM. Written as DNA, the CDR3 is TGTGCCAGCAGTTCTAAGCCGGGACAGGGTCCCCAGTGGGCCCAGTACTTC. Translating it yields CASSSKPGQGPQWAQYF.

V is TRBV28 and J is TRBJ2-1, with 13 nucleotides matching TRBD2. The CDR3 has 14 amino acids. Germline trimming cut 5 bases from V and 8 bases from J; bases unmatched to any gene: 3. The germline V gene encodes CDR1 MDHEN and CDR2 SYDVKM. The CDR3 coding sequence is TGTGCCAGCAGTGGACTAGCGGGAGTTGATGAGCAGTTCTTC. Protein product: CASSGLAGVDEQFF.